Below, 3 T cell receptor beta chains from the same sample are listed, as sequenced in a study of T cells in Graves' hyperthyroidism and ophthalmopathy. Amplification targeted TCR beta CDR3 regions from RNA transcripts. HTBI primers were the set used in a first-round RT-PCR of the TCR CDR3. TCRdb recomputed calls from the multiplex PCR reads with MiXCR, one row per CDR3 protein. The profile shows some 550,000 distinct CDR3 sequences, about 16% of them singletons. Sequenced sample: blood. The receptor set was obtained from a woman between 35 and 50 years old with Graves' ophthalmopathy.

V and J are TRBV2 and TRBJ1-5; D is possibly TRBD1 (5 bases). CDR3 length equals 16 residues. V gave up 3 bases and J gave up 2 bases, with 14 bases separating them. Germline CDR1 SNHLY, CDR2 FYNNEI. DNA for the CDR3: TGTGCCAGCAGTGAGGGGCGCCAGGGCGGCAATCAGCCCCAGCATTTT. This gives the protein CASSEGRQGGNQPQHF. The variable domain in full, completed from reference TRBV2 and TRBJ1-5, reads EPEVTQTPSHQVTQMGQEVILRCVPISNHLYFYWYRQILGQKVEFLVSFYNNEISEKSEIFDDQFSVERPDGSNFTLKIRSTKLEDSAMYFCASSEGRQGGNQPQHFGDGTRLSIL.

This clonotype was detected ten times or more. The DNA of the CDR3 is TGTGCCAGCAGCTCAGTAGGTCTCCGCACAGATACGCAGTATTTT. Amino acids: CASSSVGLRTDTQYF. This chain uses TRBV7-9 with TRBJ2-3; D not certain. Germline CDR1 reads SEHNR; CDR2 reads FQNEAQ (reference sequence). Trimming removed 4 bases from V and 1 base from J, with 12 bases in between. This CDR3 has 15 residues.

This clonotype was observed a few times. The gene calls are TRBV6-1 and TRBJ2-1, with 12 bases identical to TRBD1. V was pared by 6 bases and J by 10 bases, with 4 bases of the junction left unmatched. This CDR3 has 13 amino acids. The germline V gene encodes CDR1 MNHNS and CDR2 SASEGT. CDR3 coding DNA: TGTGCCAGCAGGGCGGGACAGGGGGCCGAGCAGTTCTTC. Its translation: CASRAGQGAEQFF.